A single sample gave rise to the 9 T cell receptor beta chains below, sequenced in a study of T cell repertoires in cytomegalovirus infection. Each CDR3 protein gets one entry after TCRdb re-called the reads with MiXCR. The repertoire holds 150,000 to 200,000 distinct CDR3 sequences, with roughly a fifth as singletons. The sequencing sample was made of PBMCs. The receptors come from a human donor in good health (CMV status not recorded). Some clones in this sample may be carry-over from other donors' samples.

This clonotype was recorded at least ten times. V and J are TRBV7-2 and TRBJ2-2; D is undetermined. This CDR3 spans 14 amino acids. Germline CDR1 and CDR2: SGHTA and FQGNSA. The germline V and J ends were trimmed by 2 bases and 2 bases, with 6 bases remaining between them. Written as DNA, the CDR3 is TGTGCCAGCAGCTTATCTTCAAACACCGGGGAGCTGTTTTTT. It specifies CASSLSSNTGELFF.

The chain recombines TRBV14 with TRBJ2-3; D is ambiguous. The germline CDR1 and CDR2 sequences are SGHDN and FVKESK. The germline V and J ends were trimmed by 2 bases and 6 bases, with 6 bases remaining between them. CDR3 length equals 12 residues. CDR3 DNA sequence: TGTGCCAGCAGCCAATCCGGGGATACGCAGTATTTT. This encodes CASSQSGDTQYF.

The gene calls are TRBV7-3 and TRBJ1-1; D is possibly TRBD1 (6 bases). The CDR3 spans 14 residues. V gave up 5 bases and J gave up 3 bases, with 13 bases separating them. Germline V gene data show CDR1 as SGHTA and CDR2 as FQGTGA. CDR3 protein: CASSPQGGHTEAFF. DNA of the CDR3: TGTGCCAGCAGCCCCCAAGGGGGACACACTGAAGCTTTCTTT.

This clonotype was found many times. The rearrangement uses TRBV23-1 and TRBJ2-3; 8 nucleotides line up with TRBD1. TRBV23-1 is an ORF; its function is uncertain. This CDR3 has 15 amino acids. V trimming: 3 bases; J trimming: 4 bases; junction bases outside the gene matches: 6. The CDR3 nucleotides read TGCGCCAGCAGTCACTTTGGACAGGGAGCAGATACGCAGTATTTT. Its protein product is CASSHFGQGADTQYF.

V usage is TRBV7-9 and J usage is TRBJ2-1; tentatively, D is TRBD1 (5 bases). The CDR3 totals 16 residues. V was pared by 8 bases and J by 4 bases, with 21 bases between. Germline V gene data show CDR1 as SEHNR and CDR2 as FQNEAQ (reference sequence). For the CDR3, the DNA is TGTGCCAGCTACAGGCGAGCGACATACCTATACAATGAGCAGTTCTTC. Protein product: CASYRRATYLYNEQFF.

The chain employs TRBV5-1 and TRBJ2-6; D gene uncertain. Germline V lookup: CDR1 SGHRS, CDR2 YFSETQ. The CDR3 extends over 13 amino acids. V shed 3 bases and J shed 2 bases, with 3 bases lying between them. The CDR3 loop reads CASSSAGANVLTF. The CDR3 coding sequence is TGCGCCAGCAGCTCTGCTGGGGCCAACGTCCTGACTTTC.

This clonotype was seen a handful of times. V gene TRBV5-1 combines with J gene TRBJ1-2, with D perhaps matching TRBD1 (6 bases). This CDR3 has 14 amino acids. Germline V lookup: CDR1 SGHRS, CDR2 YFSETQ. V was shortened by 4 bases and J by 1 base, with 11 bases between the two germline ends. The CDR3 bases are TGCGCCAGCAGCCCCGGGACAAGTAACTATGGCTACACCTTC. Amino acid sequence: CASSPGTSNYGYTF.

The CDR3 DNA follows: TGTGCCAGCAGTTTCAGGGAACCAGATACGCAGTATTTT. As protein: CASSFREPDTQYF. The chain is built from TRBV28 and TRBJ2-3, with a weak D call TRBD1 (5 bases). The CDR3 sequence is 13 residues long. Germline CDR1 reads MDHEN; CDR2 reads SYDVKM. The V and J ends lost 3 bases and 4 bases respectively, with 8 bases between them.

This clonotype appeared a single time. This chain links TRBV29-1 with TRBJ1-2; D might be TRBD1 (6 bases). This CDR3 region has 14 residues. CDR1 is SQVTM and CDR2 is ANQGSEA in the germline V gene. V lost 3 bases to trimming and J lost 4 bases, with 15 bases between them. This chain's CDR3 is CSVDQDSLGYGYTF. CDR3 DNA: TGCAGCGTTGATCAGGACAGCCTTGGCTATGGCTACACCTTC.